The 13 T cell receptor beta chains below were found in one sample sequenced in a study of spatial heterogeneity in lung cancer (dated by TCRdb to about 2019). The method was 5' RACE. TCRdb records NextSeq 500 as the sequencer. TCRdb reanalyzed the raw reads on its own, using fastp at Q25 for trimming and MiXCR for clone calling, and kept in-frame beta chains. Rows matching on CDR3 protein sequence are summarized as one entry with the most common DNA and genes. Across this sample there are about 80,000 distinct CDR3 sequences, with 8% seen only once. Roughly 7% of the sample rests with the top ten. This specimen's time point label, interpreted: sample taken at primary tumor resection. Sequenced material: PBMCs, taken at surgery. Source of these receptors: a male donor with early-stage non-small cell lung cancer.

The chain's CDR3 is CASSQFRTGLNEKLFF. In nucleotides, the CDR3 is TGTGCCAGCAGCCAATTTAGGACAGGCCTAAATGAAAAACTGTTTTTT. The rearrangement joins TRBV3-1 to TRBJ1-4, with TRBD1 matching over 7 bases. Germline V gene lookup returns CDR1 LGHDT and CDR2 YNNKEL (reference sequence). This CDR3 is 16 amino acids long. J was trimmed by 5 bases and V by 2 bases; bases with no gene match: 8.

At least ten counts were recorded for this clonotype. The chain is built from TRBV29-1 and TRBJ1-1, with 7 bases matching TRBD1. V lost 0 bases to trimming and J lost 0 bases; unmatched junction nucleotides: 4. The CDR3 runs to 15 residues. The germline gives CDR1 SQVTM, CDR2 ANQGSEA. The CDR3 DNA follows: TGCAGCGTTGAAGATAGGGGGACAGTGAACACTGAAGCTTTCTTT. This gives the protein CSVEDRGTVNTEAFF.

This clonotype was observed at least ten times. The rearrangement links TRBV25-1 to TRBJ1-2, with no clear D. The germline V gene encodes CDR1 MGHDK and CDR2 SYGVNS. V lost 1 base, J lost 2 bases, and 8 bases lay in between. The CDR3 sequence is 14 residues long. CDR3 residues: CASSELNSNYGYTF. The CDR3 DNA reads TGTGCCAGCAGTGAATTGAACAGCAACTATGGCTACACCTTC.

This clonotype was seen at least ten times. The CDR3 DNA follows: TGTGCCAGCAGCTTGGACGGGAGGGCTACCATTTACAATGAGCAGTTCTTC. Amino acid sequence: CASSLDGRATIYNEQFF. This rearrangement joins TRBV5-6 to TRBJ2-1; 8 bases are shared with TRBD2. There are 17 residues in the CDR3. The germline V gene encodes CDR1 SGHDT and CDR2 YYEEEE. V shed 0 bases, J shed 4 bases, and the junction held 9 bases outside the gene matches.

The table lists this clonotype with many counts. The CDR3 protein is CASSITGTSGETQYF. The CDR3 DNA follows: TGCGCCAGCAGCATTACCGGGACTAGCGGGGAGACCCAGTACTTC. This chain uses TRBV5-1 with TRBJ2-5; the match to TRBD2 covers 12 bases. V shed 4 bases, J shed 5 bases, and the junction held 6 bases outside the gene matches. Germline values: CDR1 SGHRS, CDR2 YFSETQ. The CDR3 consists of 15 residues.

This clonotype was seen repeatedly, ten times or more. The rearrangement joins TRBV25-1 to TRBJ2-1; D is possibly TRBD1 or TRBD2 (7 bases each). V was pared by 1 base and J by 4 bases, with 11 bases between. The CDR3 is 15 amino acids. Per the germline V gene, CDR1 is MGHDK and CDR2 is SYGVNS. The CDR3 is CASSEFRGGYNEQFF. The CDR3 region has the DNA TGTGCCAGCAGTGAATTCAGGGGGGGTTACAATGAGCAGTTCTTC.

In its sample, this clonotype was seen many times. The V call is TRBV29-1, the J call TRBJ2-7; 8 nucleotides align to TRBD1. The germline V gene has CDR1 SQVTM and CDR2 ANQGSEA. The CDR3 contains 15 residues. V was pared by 4 bases and J by 2 bases, with 10 bases of the junction left unmatched. The CDR3 region is CSVVRRQGRAYEQYF. The CDR3 region has the DNA TGCAGCGTTGTGCGCCGACAGGGGCGAGCCTACGAGCAGTACTTC.

In its sample, this clonotype was seen many times. In DNA, the CDR3 is TGTGCCAGCAGCTCCGATTCCGGACTACAAGAGACCCAGTACTTC. This sequence encodes CASSSDSGLQETQYF. This chain joins TRBV5-4 and TRBJ2-5; a weak D match, TRBD2 (6 bases). Trimming took 3 bases from V and 2 from J, leaving 14 bases between them. CDR3 length: 15 amino acids. Germline values: CDR1 SGHNT, CDR2 YYREEE (reference sequence).

In this sample, this clonotype turned up a few times. Possible read error: a much larger clone is one base away. J is TRBJ2-3 and V is TRBV12-3 or TRBV12-4; D is unclear. The J call is doubtful: the DNA matches TRBJ1-5 better. The CDR3 runs to 13 residues. CDR3 nucleotides: TGTGCCAGCAGTCCCCCAGGCACAGATACGCAGCATTTT. As protein: CASSPPGTDTQHF.

This clonotype occurred many times. The chain uses TRBV4-3 and TRBJ2-3; D not certain. Trimming cost V 1 base and J 3 bases, with 11 bases left between them. The CDR3 runs to 15 residues. The V gene's germline CDR1 is LGHNA and CDR2 YSLEER. The CDR3 DNA sequence: TGCGCCAGCAGCCAAGGTATAGGATGGACAGATACGCAGTATTTT. It codes for CASSQGIGWTDTQYF.

The chain has TRBV20-1 and TRBJ1-1; no firm D call. The CDR3 totals 13 residues. V was trimmed by 7 bases and J by 0 bases, leaving 12 bases between them. Germline-derived CDR1 and CDR2 are DFQATT and SNEGSKA (reference sequence). The CDR3 DNA follows: TGCAGTGTTACGCGATCATTGAACACTGAAGCTTTCTTT. Its protein is CSVTRSLNTEAFF.

The chain is built from TRBV6-6 and TRBJ1-1; TRBD1 might be the D (5 bases). V was trimmed by 6 bases and J by 3 bases, leaving 17 bases between them. In germline, CDR1 is MNHNY, CDR2 SVGAGI (reference sequence). This CDR3 contains 15 residues. In nucleotides, the CDR3 is TGTGCCAGCAGCGAAAGTCGGGGCCGAGACACTGAAGCTTTCTTT. Translation: CASSESRGRDTEAFF.

This clonotype was counted many times. V is TRBV20-1 and J is TRBJ2-7, with 7 nucleotides matching TRBD2. V was pared by 0 bases and J by 2 bases, with 7 bases of the junction left unmatched. The CDR3 extends over 15 amino acids. Looked up from germline, CDR1 is DFQATT and CDR2 is SNEGSKA (reference sequence). DNA of the CDR3: TGCAGTGCTAGAGATCTTGCGGGAGATCCCTACGAGCAGTACTTC. It specifies CSARDLAGDPYEQYF.